The entry that follows covers one T cell receptor (beta chain) sequence. Antigen: not known. This entry belongs to a study of beta chain features in type 1 diabetes. Study-wide points: For Type 1 diabetes patients, all four CD4+ subsets carried TCRB CDR3s that were moderately but significantly shorter. The study found that naive, central memory and Treg TCRB repertoires appeared more similar in patients than in healthy donors.

The V and J ends lost 2 bases and 7 bases respectively, with 15 bases between them. CDR1 is KGHSH, CDR2 LQKENI, per germline. This CDR3 is built from 15 residues. The sequenced template was cDNA made from the entire isolated RNA. The protocol was immunoSEQ multiplex PCR, while the TCRdb copy is restricted to in-frame clones and leaves out a portion. The data show around 130,000 clones, with 9% seen just once and approximately 0.7% held by the top ten. Sequencing was performed on central memory CD4+ T cells from blood. This sequence originates from a man aged 30 to 45 with type 1 diabetes. The chain has TRBV18 and TRBJ1-5, with D hard to call. The CDR3 DNA follows: TGTGCCAGCTCACCAGCCCCCCTTAACGGGCAGCCCCAGCATTTT. Translated: CASSPAPLNGQPQHF.